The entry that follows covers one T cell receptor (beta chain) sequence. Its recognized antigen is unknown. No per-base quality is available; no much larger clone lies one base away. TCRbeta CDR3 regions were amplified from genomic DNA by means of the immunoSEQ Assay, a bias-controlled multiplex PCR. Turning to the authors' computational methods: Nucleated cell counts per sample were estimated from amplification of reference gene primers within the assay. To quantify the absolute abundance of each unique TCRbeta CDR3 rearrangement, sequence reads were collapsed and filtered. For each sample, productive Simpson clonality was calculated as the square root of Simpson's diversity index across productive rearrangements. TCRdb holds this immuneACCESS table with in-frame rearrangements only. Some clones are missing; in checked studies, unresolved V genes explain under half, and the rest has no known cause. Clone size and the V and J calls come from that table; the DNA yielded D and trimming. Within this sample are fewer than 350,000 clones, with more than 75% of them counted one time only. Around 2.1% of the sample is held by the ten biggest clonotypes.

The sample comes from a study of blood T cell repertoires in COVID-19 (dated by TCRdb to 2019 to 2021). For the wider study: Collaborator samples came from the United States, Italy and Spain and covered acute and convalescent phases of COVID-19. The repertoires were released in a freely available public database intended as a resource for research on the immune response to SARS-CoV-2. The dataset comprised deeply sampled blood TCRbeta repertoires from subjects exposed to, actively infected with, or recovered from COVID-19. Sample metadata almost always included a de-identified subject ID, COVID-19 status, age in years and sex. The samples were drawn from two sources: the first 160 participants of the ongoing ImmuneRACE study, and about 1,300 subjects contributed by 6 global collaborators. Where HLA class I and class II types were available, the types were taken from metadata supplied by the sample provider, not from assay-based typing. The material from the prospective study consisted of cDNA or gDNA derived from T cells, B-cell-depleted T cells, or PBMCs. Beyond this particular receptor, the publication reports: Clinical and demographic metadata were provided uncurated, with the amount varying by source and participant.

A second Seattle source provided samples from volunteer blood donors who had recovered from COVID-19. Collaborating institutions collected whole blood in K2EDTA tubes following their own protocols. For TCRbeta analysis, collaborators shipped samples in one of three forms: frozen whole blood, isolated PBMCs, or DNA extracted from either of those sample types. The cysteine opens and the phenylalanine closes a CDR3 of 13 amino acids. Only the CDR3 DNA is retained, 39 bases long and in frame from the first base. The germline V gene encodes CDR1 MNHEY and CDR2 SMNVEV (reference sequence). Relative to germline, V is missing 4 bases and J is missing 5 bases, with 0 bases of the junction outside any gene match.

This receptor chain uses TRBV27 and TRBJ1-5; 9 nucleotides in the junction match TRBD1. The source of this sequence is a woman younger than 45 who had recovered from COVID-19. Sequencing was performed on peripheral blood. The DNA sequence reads TGTGCCAGCAGTTGGACAGGGGATCAGCCCCAGCATTTT. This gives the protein CASSWTGDQPQHF.